These 9 T cell receptor beta chains came from one sample sequenced in a study of T cells in Graves' hyperthyroidism and ophthalmopathy. TCR beta CDR3 regions were amplified from RNA. Researchers ran a first-round RT-PCR on the TCR CDR3 using the HTBI primer set. Using its own MiXCR run on the multiplex PCR reads, TCRdb lists one record per CDR3 protein. Of almost 600,000 distinct CDR3 sequences in the sample, about 14% are singletons; the top ten hold roughly 5.7%. Sequenced material: blood. These receptors were collected from a woman aged 30 to 39 with Graves' hyperthyroidism that later progressed to Graves' ophthalmopathy.

V usage is TRBV11-3 and J usage is TRBJ2-7, with D perhaps matching TRBD2 (5 bases). The CDR3 has 15 residues. V lost 5 bases and J 0 bases, leaving 14 bases between the germline ends. Germline assignment: CDR1 SGHNT and CDR2 YENEEA. CDR3 DNA sequence: TGTGCCAGCAGCCAAACGGACTGGAACTCCTACGAGCAGTACTTC. It translates to CASSQTDWNSYEQYF.

This clonotype has at least ten counts. A junction end diverges from the germline sequence, so it may reflect a read error. J is TRBJ1-4 and V is TRBV28, with D hard to call. The CDR3 sequence is 15 residues long. Germline V gene lookup returns CDR1 MDHEN and CDR2 SYDVKM. CDR3 sequence: CASSLMVVLNEKLFF. CDR3 coding DNA: TGTGCCAGCAGTTTAATGGTGGTGCTAAATGAGAAACTGTTTTTT. The full variable domain, rest sourced from reference TRBV28 and TRBJ1-4, is DVKVTQSSRYLVKRTGEKVFLECVQDMDHENMFWYRQDPGLGLRLIYFSYDVKMKEKGDIPEGYSVSREKKERFSLILESASTNQTSMYLCASSLMVVLNEKLFFGSGTQLSVL.

There are many counts of this clonotype. The chain uses TRBV29-1 and TRBJ2-5; D gene unclear. CDR3 size: 16 residues. Between the trimmed V and J ends, which lost 1 base and 6 bases, there was a span of 21 bases. The germline CDR1 and CDR2 sequences are SQVTM and ANQGSEA. CDR3 bases: TGCAGCGTTGAAGGGCGGACCGATCTTGTGCCCAAGACCCAGTACTTC. This encodes CSVEGRTDLVPKTQYF.

This chain joins TRBV12-3 or TRBV12-4 and TRBJ2-1, with a tentative D call TRBD1 (5 bases). The CDR3 contains 14 residues. V shed 5 bases and J shed 8 bases, with 16 bases lying between them. The CDR3 protein is CASSRRRGRHEQFF. In DNA, the CDR3 is TGTGCCAGCAGTCGGCGTAGGGGAAGACATGAGCAGTTCTTC.

The J gene is TRBJ2-3, the V gene TRBV5-6, with a possible D match to TRBD1 (5 bases). The DNA end favors TRBJ1-5, so the J call may be wrong. CDR1 and CDR2 (germline): SGHDT, YYEEEE. The CDR3 has 15 amino acids. The chain's CDR3 is CASSTGTSGTDTQHF. The DNA of the CDR3 is TGTGCCAGCAGCACTGGGACTAGCGGCACAGATACGCAGCATTTT.

This clonotype appeared many times. V and J are TRBV28 and TRBJ1-2; the D is unclear. The length of the CDR3 is 13 residues. Germline lookup yields CDR1 MDHEN and CDR2 SYDVKM. Trimming stripped 6 bases from V and 2 bases from J, with 10 bases between. The DNA of the CDR3 is TGTGCCAGCAGCATACAGCAAAACTATGGCTACACCTTC. As protein: CASSIQQNYGYTF.

This clonotype has ten or more counts. At one end, the junction sequence differs from germline, possibly due to a read error. The V call is TRBV7-7, the J call TRBJ2-7; perhaps TRBD1 as D (5 bases). CDR1 and CDR2 (germline): SSHAT, FNYEAQ (reference sequence). The CDR3 length is 14 residues. For the CDR3, the DNA is TGTGCTAGCAGTTCCGGGCCAGATCAGGGCGAGCAGTACTTC. This sequence encodes CASSSGPDQGEQYF.

The rearrangement links TRBV29-1 to TRBJ2-2; 7 bases agree with TRBD2. V trimming: 7 bases; J trimming: 0 bases; junction bases outside the gene matches: 5. The CDR3 length is 14 residues. Germline V lookup: CDR1 SQVTM, CDR2 ANQGSEA. The CDR3 sequence: CSGVGGTNTGELFF. CDR3 bases: TGCAGCGGAGTGGGAGGGACGAACACCGGGGAGCTGTTTTTT.

This clonotype was seen repeatedly, ten times or more. The chain is built from TRBV27 and TRBJ2-1; TRBD2 matches 14 bases. Germline-derived CDR1 and CDR2 are MNHEY and SMNVEV (reference sequence). The V segment lost 1 base and the J segment 7 bases; nucleotides outside the gene matches: 3. This CDR3 has 16 amino acids. The CDR3 DNA follows: TGTGCCAGCAGTTTATGGACTAGCGGGAGGACAAATGAGCAGTTCTTC. Protein product: CASSLWTSGRTNEQFF.